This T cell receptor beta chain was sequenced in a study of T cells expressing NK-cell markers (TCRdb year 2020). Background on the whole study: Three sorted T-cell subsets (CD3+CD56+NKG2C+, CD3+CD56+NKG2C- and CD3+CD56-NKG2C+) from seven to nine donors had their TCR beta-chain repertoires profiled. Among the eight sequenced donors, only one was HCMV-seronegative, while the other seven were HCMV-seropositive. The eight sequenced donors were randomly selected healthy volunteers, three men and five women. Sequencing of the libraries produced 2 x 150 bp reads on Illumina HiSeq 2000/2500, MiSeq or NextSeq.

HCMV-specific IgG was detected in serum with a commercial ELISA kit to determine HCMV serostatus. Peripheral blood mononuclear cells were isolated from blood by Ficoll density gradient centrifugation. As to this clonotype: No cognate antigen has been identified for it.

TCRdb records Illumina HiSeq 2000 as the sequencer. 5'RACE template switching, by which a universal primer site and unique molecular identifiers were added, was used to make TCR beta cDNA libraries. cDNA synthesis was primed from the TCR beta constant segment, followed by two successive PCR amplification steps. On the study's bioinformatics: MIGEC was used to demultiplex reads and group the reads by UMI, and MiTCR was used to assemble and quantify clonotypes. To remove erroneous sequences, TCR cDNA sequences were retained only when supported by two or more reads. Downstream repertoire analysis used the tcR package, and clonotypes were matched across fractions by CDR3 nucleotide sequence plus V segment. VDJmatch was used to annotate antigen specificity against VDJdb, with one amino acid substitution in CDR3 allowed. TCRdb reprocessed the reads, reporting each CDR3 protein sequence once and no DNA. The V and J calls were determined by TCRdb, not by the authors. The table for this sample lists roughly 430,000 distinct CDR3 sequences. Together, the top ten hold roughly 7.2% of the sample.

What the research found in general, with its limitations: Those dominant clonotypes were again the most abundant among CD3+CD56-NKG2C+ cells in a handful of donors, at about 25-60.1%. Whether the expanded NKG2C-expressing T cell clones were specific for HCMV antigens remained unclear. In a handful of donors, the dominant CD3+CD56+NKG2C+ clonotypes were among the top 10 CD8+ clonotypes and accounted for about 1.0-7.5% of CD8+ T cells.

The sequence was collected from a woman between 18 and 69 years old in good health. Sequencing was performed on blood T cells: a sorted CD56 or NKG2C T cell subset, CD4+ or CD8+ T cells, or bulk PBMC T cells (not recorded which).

CDR3 reads: CASSPRGLSTDTQYF. The V and J genes are TRBV4-3 and TRBJ2-3. Reading from cysteine to phenylalanine, the CDR3 counts 15 amino acids. No nucleotide data were recorded. The germline V gene encodes CDR1 LGHNA and CDR2 YSLEER.